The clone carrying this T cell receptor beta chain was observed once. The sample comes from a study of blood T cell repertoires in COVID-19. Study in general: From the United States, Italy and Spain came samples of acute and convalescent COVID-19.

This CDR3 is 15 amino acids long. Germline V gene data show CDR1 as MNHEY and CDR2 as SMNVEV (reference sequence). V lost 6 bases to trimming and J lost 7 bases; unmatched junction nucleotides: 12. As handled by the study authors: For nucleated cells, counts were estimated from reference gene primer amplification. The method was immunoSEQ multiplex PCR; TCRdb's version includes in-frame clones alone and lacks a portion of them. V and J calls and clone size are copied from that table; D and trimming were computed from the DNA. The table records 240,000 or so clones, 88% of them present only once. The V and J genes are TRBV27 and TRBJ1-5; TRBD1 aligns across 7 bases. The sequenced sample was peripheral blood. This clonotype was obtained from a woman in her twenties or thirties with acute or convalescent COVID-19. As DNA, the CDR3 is TGTGCCAGCAGCCCCCGACAGGGACTTCACCAGCCCCAGCATTTT. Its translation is CASSPRQGLHQPQHF.